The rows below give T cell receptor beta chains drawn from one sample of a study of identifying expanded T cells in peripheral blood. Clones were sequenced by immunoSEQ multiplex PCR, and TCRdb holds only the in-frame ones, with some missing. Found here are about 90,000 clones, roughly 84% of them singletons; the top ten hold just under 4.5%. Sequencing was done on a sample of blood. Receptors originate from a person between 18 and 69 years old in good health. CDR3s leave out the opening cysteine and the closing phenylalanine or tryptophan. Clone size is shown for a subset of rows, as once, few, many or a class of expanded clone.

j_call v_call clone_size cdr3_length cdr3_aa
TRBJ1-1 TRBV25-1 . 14 ASSESLRQGETEAF
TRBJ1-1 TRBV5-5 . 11 ASSQGTLGEAF
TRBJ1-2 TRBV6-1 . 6 ASSEVG
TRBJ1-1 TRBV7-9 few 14 ASSLEGSTRNTEAF
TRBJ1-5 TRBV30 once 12 AWGGQANNQPQH
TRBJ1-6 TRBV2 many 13 ASREWDHGNSPLH
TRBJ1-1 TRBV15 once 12 ATSREGGDTEAF
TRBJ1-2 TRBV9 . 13 ASSVGGASNYGYT
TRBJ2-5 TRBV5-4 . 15 ASSSSSGGAVRETQY
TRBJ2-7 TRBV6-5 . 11 ASGRGKADEQY
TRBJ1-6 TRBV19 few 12 ASTQGLNNSPLH
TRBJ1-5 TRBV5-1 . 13 ASCPWDRANQPQH
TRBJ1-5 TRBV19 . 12 ASRSTPLRQPQH
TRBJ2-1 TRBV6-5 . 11 ASMGTTYNEQF
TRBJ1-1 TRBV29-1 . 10 SVRRQVTEAF
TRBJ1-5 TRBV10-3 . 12 AISGTSSNQPQH